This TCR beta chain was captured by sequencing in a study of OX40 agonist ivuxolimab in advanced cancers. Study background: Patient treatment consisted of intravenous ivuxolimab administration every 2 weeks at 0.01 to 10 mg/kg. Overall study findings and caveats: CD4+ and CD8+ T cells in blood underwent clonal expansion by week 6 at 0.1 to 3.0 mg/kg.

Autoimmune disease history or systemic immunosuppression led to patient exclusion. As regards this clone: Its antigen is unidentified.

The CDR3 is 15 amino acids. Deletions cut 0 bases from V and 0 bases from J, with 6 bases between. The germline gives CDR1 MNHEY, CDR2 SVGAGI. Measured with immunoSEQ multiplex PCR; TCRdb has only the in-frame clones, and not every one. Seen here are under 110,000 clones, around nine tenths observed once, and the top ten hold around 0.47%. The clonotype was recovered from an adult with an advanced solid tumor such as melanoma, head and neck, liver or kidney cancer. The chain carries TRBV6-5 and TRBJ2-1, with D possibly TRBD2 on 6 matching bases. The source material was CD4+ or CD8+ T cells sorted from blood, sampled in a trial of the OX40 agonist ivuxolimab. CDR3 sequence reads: CASSYSGSSYNEQFF. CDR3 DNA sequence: TGTGCCAGCAGTTACTCCGGGAGCTCCTACAATGAGCAGTTCTTC.